These 18 T cell receptor beta chains originate from one sample sequenced in a study of human T cells and chemical hapten exposure. The time point here: patch test 1, 2 weeks after DPC sensitization. Treatment: therapeutic diphenylcyclopropenone sensitization with weekly scalp DPC. Each CDR3 protein is one row after TCRdb ran MiXCR on the RACE reads. The sample has 300,000 to 350,000 distinct CDR3 sequences, approximately 6.3% seen once. Source: whole blood, taken in connection with sensitization to the hapten diphenylcyclopropenone (DPC). The receptors come from a young woman with alopecia areata. Some clones in this sample may be carry-over from other donors' samples.

This clonotype was counted ten times or more. The CDR3 spells CASSLEPGTEAFF. The CDR3 DNA follows: TGTGCCAGCAGCTTAGAACCCGGAACTGAAGCTTTCTTT. This chain links TRBV7-8 with TRBJ1-1, with D hard to call. Germline V CDR1 and CDR2: SGHVS, FQNEAQ. This CDR3 has 13 amino acids. Trimming removed 1 base from V and 5 bases from J, with 8 bases in between. Complete variable domain (other parts from reference TRBV7-8 and TRBJ1-1): GAGVSQSPRYKVAKRGQDVALRCDPISGHVSLFWYQQALGQGPEFLTYFQNEAQLDKSGLPSDRFFAERPEGSVSTLKIQRTQQEDSAVYLCASSLEPGTEAFFGQGTRLTVV.

This clonotype has more than one count but fewer than ten. The V call is TRBV14, the J call TRBJ1-3, with D perhaps TRBD1 (6 bases). The germline V gene has CDR1 SGHDN and CDR2 FVKESK. The CDR3 spans 16 residues. With 3 bases removed from V and 0 bases from J, the gap between germline ends came to 12 bases. CDR3 protein: CASSQITGFSGNTIYF. CDR3 DNA: TGTGCCAGCAGCCAGATAACAGGGTTCTCTGGAAACACCATATATTTT.

The chain combines TRBV5-4 with TRBJ2-7; a possible D gene is TRBD1 (5 bases). V lost 1 base and J lost 6, with 14 bases in between. Germline V gives CDR1 SGHNT, CDR2 YYREEE (reference sequence). This CDR3 has 14 residues. The CDR3 reads CASSLSQVPLEQYF. The CDR3 nucleotides read TGTGCCAGCAGCTTGTCACAGGTTCCTCTCGAGCAGTACTTC.

The V call is TRBV7-9, the J call TRBJ1-2, with D possibly matching TRBD1 (5 bases). Germline V CDR1 and CDR2: SEHNR, FQNEAQ (reference sequence). The CDR3 has 14 residues. Trimming shortened V by 5 bases and J by 6 bases, and 16 bases separated the two germline ends. CDR3 in amino acids: CASSLMGGRDGYTF. As DNA, the CDR3 is TGTGCCAGCAGCCTAATGGGGGGAAGAGATGGCTACACCTTC.

The chain recombines TRBV5-1 with TRBJ2-1; 8 nucleotides line up with TRBD1. Germline V gives CDR1 SGHRS, CDR2 YFSETQ. Trimming removed 2 bases from V and 9 bases from J; junction bases left unmatched: 10. CDR3 size: 15 residues. This chain's CDR3 is CASSFSLLGTGEQFF. The CDR3 DNA reads TGCGCCAGCAGCTTTTCACTTCTCGGGACAGGTGAGCAGTTCTTC.

This clonotype was observed a few times. The chain couples TRBV21-1 to TRBJ2-5. TRBV21-1 is a pseudogene segment. The CDR3 consists of 12 residues. For the CDR3, the DNA is TGTGCCAGCAGCAAAGGAGAAGAGACCCAGTACTTC. This sequence encodes CASSKGEETQYF.

This clonotype was observed a few times. This rearrangement joins TRBV28 to TRBJ2-7; no clear D. The V end was cut by 6 bases, the J end by 6 bases, with 21 bases between. The germline V gene has CDR1 MDHEN and CDR2 SYDVKM. This CDR3 spans 15 amino acids. The CDR3 DNA sequence: TGTGCCAGCAGCCTTGGGTTGCTCCGGGTCGGCGAGCAGTACTTC. It yields the protein CASSLGLLRVGEQYF.

V is TRBV6-5 and J is TRBJ1-5; no reliable D call. The V gene's germline CDR1 is MNHEY and CDR2 SVGAGI. This CDR3 comprises 13 residues. With 2 bases removed from V and 6 bases from J, the gap between germline ends came to 8 bases. The CDR3 sequence: CASSYGRSQPQHF. In DNA form, the CDR3 reads TGTGCCAGCAGTTACGGGCGGTCTCAGCCCCAGCATTTT.

There are many counts of this clonotype. J is TRBJ2-1 and V is TRBV7-9; a possible D gene is TRBD1 (6 bases). Germline CDR1 reads SEHNR; CDR2 reads FQNEAQ (reference sequence). V lost 5 bases, J lost 7 bases, and 6 bases lay in between. This CDR3 region has 11 residues. CDR3 bases: TGTGCCAGCAGCACAGGGAATGAGCAGTTCTTC. Protein product: CASSTGNEQFF.

For this clonotype: With a much larger clone just one base away, this may be a read error. This sequence joins TRBV9 and TRBJ1-2, with a possible D match to TRBD1 (5 bases). This CDR3 spans 12 amino acids. Germline V lookup: CDR1 SGDLS, CDR2 YYNGEE. The CDR3 sequence is CASSGATYGHTF. The CDR3 coding sequence is TGTGCCAGCAGTGGGGCTACCTATGGCCACACCTTC.

The sample holds a few counts of this clonotype. The rearrangement links TRBV20-1 to TRBJ2-3, with D unresolved. The length of the CDR3 is 12 residues. V was pared by 3 bases and J by 3 bases, with 7 bases between. Germline lookup yields CDR1 DFQATT and CDR2 SNEGSKA (reference sequence). This CDR3 reads CSASPNTDTQYF. The CDR3 DNA follows: TGCAGTGCTAGTCCCAATACAGATACGCAGTATTTT.

This chain connects TRBV6-7 to TRBJ2-7, with 12 nucleotides matching TRBD2. TRBV6-7 is sorted into the ORF group, with uncertain function. The CDR3 has 17 residues. Trimming at V came to 6 bases and at J to 7 bases, leaving 16 bases not matched to a gene. CDR3 DNA sequence: TGTGCCAGCAGCCCCGGGACTAGCGGGTCCGAAAGGGAGGAGCAGTACTTC. It is translated as CASSPGTSGSEREEQYF.

This clonotype was observed many times. This sequence joins TRBV6-1 and TRBJ1-2; D call uncertain. Germline V gene sequence: CDR1 MNHNS, CDR2 SASEGT. V lost 1 base and J lost 4, with 16 bases in between. The CDR3 contains 16 residues. The CDR3 DNA is TGTGCCAGCAGTGAAGGTCTTACCGGTCTTGGCTATGGCTACACCTTC. Amino acid sequence: CASSEGLTGLGYGYTF.

This clonotype was found a few times. The chain couples TRBV6-2 or TRBV6-3 to TRBJ1-3; no firm D call. This CDR3 spans 13 amino acids. Germline CDR1 is MNHEY and CDR2 is SVGEGT. Deletions cut 7 bases from V and 0 bases from J, with 7 bases between. The CDR3 nucleotides read TGTGCCAGCAAGGCAAGCTCTGGAAACACCATATATTTT. Its translation is CASKASSGNTIYF.

This clonotype was recorded at least ten times. The chain recombines TRBV5-1 with TRBJ2-7; D tentatively fits TRBD1 or TRBD2 (5 bases each). V was shortened by 3 bases and J by 4 bases, with 26 bases between the two germline ends. The CDR3 has 18 amino acids. The germline V gene encodes CDR1 SGHRS and CDR2 YFSETQ. CDR3 sequence reads: CASSSSTSSGGTSYEQYF. CDR3 DNA sequence: TGCGCCAGCAGCTCCAGTACTAGTTCTGGTGGGACCTCGTACGAGCAGTACTTC.

This clonotype was detected ten times or more. The chain has TRBV24-1 and TRBJ2-1, with D perhaps assigned TRBD1 or TRBD2 (5 bases each). The V and J ends lost 1 base and 7 bases respectively, with 16 bases between them. The CDR3 runs to 16 residues. Germline assignment: CDR1 KGHDR and CDR2 SFDVKD. The CDR3: CATSDLGTTLGNEQFF. The DNA for the CDR3 is TGTGCCACCAGTGATTTAGGGACCACATTGGGGAATGAGCAGTTCTTC.

The table lists this clonotype with many counts. The chain joins TRBV20-1 to TRBJ2-1; 8 bases are a match to TRBD1. This CDR3 is 14 amino acids long. The germline CDR1 and CDR2 sequences are DFQATT and SNEGSKA (reference sequence). V was pared by 6 bases and J by 0 bases, with 4 bases of the junction left unmatched. The CDR3 coding sequence is TGCAGTGCGGGACAGGTGAGCTCCTACAATGAGCAGTTCTTC. Translated: CSAGQVSSYNEQFF.

There are a few counts of this clonotype. This chain connects TRBV9 to TRBJ1-6, with D tentatively TRBD1 (5 bases). In germline, CDR1 is SGDLS, CDR2 YYNGEE. The CDR3 runs to 11 residues. V lost 4 bases and J 13 bases, leaving 9 bases between the germline ends. Here the CDR3 reads CASSLGGPLHF. The CDR3 DNA follows: TGTGCCAGCAGCCTGGGGGGGCCCCTCCACTTT.